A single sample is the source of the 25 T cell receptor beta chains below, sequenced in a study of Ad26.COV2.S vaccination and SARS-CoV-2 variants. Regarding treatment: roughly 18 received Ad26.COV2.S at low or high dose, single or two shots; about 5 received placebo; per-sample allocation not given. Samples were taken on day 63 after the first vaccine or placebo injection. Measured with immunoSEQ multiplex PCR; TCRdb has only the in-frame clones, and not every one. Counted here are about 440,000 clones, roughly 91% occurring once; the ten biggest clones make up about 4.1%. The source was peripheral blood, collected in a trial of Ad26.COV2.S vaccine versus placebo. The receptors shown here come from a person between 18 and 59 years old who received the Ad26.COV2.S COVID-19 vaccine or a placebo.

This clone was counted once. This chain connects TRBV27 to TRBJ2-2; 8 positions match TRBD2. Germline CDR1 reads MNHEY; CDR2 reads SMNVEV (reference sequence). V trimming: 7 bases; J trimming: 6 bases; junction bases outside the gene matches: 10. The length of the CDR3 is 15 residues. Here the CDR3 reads CASTSFREGAGELFF. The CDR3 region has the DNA TGTGCCAGCACTTCCTTCCGGGAGGGGGCCGGGGAGCTGTTTTTT.

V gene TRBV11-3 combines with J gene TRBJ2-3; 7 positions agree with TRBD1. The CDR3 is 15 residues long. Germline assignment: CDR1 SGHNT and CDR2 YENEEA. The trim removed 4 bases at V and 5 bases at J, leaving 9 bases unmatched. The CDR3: CASSSAGTELDTQYF. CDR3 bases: TGTGCCAGCAGCTCAGCCGGGACAGAGCTAGATACGCAGTATTTT.

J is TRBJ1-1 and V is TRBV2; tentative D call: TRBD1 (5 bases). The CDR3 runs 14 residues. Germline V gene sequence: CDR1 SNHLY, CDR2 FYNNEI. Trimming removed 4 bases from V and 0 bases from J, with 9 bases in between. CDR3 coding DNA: TGTGCCAGCAGTGGGAGCAGGGTGAACACTGAAGCTTTCTTT. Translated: CASSGSRVNTEAFF.

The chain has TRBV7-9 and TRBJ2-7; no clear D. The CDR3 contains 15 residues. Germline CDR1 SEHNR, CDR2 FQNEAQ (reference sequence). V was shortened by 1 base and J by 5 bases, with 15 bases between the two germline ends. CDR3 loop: CASSLGNHQRNEQYF. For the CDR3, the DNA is TGTGCCAGCAGCTTAGGGAACCACCAAAGGAACGAGCAGTACTTC.

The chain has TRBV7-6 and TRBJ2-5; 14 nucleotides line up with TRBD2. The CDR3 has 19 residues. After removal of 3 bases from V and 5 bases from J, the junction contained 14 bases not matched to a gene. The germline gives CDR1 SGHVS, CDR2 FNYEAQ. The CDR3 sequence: CASSFYEGLAGEISETQYF. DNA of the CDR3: TGTGCCAGCAGCTTTTACGAGGGACTAGCGGGGGAGATCAGTGAGACCCAGTACTTC. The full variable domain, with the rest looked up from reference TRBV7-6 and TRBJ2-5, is GAGVSQSPRYKVTKRGQDVALRCDPISGHVSLYWYRQALGQGPEFLTYFNYEAQQDKSGLPNDRFSAERPEGSISTLTIQRTEQRDSAMYRCASSFYEGLAGEISETQYFGPGTRLLVL.

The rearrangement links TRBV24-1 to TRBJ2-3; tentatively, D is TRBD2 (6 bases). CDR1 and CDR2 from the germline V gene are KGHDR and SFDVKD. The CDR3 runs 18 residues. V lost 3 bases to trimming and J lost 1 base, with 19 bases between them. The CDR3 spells CATSDLSWGGGGTDTQYF. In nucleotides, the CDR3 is TGTGCCACCAGTGATCTGAGCTGGGGAGGAGGGGGCACAGATACGCAGTATTTT.

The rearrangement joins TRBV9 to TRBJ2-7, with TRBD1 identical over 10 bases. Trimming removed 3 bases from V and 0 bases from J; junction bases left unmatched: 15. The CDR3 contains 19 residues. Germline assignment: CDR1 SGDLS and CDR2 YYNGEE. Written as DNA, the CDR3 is TGTGCCAGCAGCGCCGCTTCCCGGGACAGGGGTCCTAGCTCCTACGAGCAGTACTTC. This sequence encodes CASSAASRDRGPSSYEQYF.

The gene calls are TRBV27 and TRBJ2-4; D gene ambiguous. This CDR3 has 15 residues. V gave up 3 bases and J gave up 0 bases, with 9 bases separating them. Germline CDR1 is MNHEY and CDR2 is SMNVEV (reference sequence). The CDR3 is CASSFAGLAKNIQYF. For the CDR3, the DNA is TGTGCCAGCAGTTTCGCCGGCTTAGCCAAAAACATTCAGTACTTC.

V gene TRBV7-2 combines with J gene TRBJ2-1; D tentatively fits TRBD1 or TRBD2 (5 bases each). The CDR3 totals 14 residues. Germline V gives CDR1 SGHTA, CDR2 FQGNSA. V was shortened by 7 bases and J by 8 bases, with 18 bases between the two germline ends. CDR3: CASTFRGVTHEQFF. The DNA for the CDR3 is TGTGCCAGCACTTTCCGAGGGGTTACCCATGAGCAGTTCTTC.

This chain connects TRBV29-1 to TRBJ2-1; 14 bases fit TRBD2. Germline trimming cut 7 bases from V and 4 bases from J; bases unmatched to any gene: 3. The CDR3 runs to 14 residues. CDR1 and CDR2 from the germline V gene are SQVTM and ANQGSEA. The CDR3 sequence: CSARLAGGYNEQFF. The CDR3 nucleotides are TGCAGCGCCCGACTAGCGGGGGGGTACAATGAGCAGTTCTTC.

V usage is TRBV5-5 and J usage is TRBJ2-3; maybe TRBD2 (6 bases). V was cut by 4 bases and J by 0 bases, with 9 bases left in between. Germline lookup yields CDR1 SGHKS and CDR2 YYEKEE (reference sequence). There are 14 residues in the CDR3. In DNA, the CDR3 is TGTGCCAGCAGCGGGACTGGTAGCACAGATACGCAGTATTTT. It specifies CASSGTGSTDTQYF.

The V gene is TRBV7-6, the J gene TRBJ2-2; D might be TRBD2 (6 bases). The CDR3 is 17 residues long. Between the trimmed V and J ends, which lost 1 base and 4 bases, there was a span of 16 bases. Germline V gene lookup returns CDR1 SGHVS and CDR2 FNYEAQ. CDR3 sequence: CASSLDAGRSGTGELFF. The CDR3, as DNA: TGTGCCAGCAGCTTAGACGCGGGGAGATCGGGCACCGGGGAGCTGTTTTTT.

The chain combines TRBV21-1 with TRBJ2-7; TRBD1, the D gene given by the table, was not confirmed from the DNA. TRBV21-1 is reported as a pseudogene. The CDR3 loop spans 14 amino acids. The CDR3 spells CASSNAQGAYEQYF. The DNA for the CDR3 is TGTGCCAGCAGCAACGCACAGGGCGCCTACGAGCAGTACTTC.

CDR3 in DNA: TGTGCCAGCAGATCCTATAAGGGCGGGAGGGCCCACTACAATGAGCAGTTCTTC. It encodes CASRSYKGGRAHYNEQFF. This chain connects TRBV7-6 to TRBJ2-1; 9 bases match TRBD2. This CDR3 contains 18 residues. The V gene's germline CDR1 is SGHVS and CDR2 FNYEAQ. V gave up 6 bases and J gave up 3 bases; unmatched junction bases: 15. Full variable domain (missing parts from reference TRBV7-6 and TRBJ2-1): GAGVSQSPRYKVTKRGQDVALRCDPISGHVSLYWYRQALGQGPEFLTYFNYEAQQDKSGLPNDRFSAERPEGSISTLTIQRTEQRDSAMYRCASRSYKGGRAHYNEQFFGPGTRLTVL.

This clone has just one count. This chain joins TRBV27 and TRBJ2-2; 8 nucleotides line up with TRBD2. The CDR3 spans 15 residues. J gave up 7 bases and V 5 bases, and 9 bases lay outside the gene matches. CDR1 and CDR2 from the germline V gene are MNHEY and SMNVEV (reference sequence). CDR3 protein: CASSQSGLGSGELFF. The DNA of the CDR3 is TGTGCCAGCAGTCAATCGGGACTAGGCAGCGGGGAGCTGTTTTTT.

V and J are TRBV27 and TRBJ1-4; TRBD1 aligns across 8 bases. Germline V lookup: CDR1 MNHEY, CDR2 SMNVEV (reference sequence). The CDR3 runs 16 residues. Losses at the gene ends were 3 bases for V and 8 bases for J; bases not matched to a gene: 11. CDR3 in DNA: TGTGCCAGCAGTTTCAGCCCGGACAGGGTGGGGGAAAAACTGTTTTTT. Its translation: CASSFSPDRVGEKLFF.

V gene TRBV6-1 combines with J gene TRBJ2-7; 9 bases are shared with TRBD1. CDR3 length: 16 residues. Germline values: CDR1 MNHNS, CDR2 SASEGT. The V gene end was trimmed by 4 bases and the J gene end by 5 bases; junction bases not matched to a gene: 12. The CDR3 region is CASSAILWTGDNEQYF. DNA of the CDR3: TGTGCCAGCAGTGCAATTTTATGGACAGGGGACAACGAGCAGTACTTC.

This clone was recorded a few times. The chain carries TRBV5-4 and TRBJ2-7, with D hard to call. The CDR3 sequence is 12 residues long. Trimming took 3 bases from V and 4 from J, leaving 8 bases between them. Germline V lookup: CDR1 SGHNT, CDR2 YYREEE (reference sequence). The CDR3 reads CASSWNRYEQYF. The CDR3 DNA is TGTGCCAGCAGCTGGAACCGGTACGAGCAGTACTTC.

CDR3 DNA sequence: TGTGCCAGCAGCTTAGGAGGCGGGACCGAGGAAGCTTTCTTT. This sequence encodes CASSLGGGTEEAFF. The chain is built from TRBV7-9 and TRBJ1-1; the D gene is possibly TRBD1 (5 bases). The CDR3 runs to 14 residues. Germline CDR1 SEHNR, CDR2 FQNEAQ (reference sequence). V gave up 1 base and J gave up 8 bases, with 14 bases separating them.

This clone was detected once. This chain's CDR3 is CATTLDVTDTQYF. DNA for the CDR3: TGTGCCACCACCTTAGATGTCACAGATACGCAGTATTTT. V is TRBV10-3 and J is TRBJ2-3; D is uncertain. The CDR3 sequence is 13 residues long. Germline V gives CDR1 ENHRY, CDR2 SYGVKD. V lost 10 bases to trimming and J lost 2 bases, with 13 bases between them.

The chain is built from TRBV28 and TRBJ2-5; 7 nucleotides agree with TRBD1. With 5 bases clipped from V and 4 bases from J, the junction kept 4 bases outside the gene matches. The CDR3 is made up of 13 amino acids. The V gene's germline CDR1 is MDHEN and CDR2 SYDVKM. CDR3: CASSTTGRETQYF. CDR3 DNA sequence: TGTGCCAGCAGTACGACAGGGAGAGAGACCCAGTACTTC.

The CDR3 is CASSEGTGGIGYTF. The CDR3, as DNA: TGTGCCAGCAGTGAAGGGACAGGGGGAATCGGCTACACCTTC. The chain has TRBV2 and TRBJ1-2; 10 bases line up with TRBD1. This CDR3 has 14 residues. V dropped 1 base and J dropped 8; count of bases not matched to a gene: 4. Germline V gene data show CDR1 as SNHLY and CDR2 as FYNNEI.

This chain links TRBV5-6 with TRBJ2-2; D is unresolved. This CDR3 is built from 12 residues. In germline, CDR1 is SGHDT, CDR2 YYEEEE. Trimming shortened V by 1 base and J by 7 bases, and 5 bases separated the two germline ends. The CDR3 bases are TGTGCCAGCAGCTTGTTCGGCGGGGAGCTGTTTTTT. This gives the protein CASSLFGGELFF.

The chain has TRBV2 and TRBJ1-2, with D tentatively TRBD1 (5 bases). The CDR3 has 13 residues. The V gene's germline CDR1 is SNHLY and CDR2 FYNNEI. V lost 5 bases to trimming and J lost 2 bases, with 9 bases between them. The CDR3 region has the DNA TGTGCCAGCAGTCTGACAGAGAACTATGGCTACACCTTC. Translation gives CASSLTENYGYTF.

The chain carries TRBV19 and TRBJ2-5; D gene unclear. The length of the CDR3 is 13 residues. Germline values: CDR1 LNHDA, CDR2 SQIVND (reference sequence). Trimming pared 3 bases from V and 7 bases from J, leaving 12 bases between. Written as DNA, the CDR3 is TGTGCCAGTAGTATGGATAGGGATGCGACCCAGTACTTC. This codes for CASSMDRDATQYF.